Included here is one T cell receptor (beta chain) sequence, with context. Its target is not known. The library came from three nested PCR rounds adapted from ARM-PCR protocols. Each CDR3 protein gets one entry after TCRdb re-called the multiplex PCR reads with MiXCR. Of roughly 150,000 distinct CDR3 sequences in the sample, around 61% were seen once. This entry comes from a study of tumor and adjacent non-tumor tissue in lung cancer. No cell sorting was done before RNA was extracted from the tissue. Chemotherapy-naive patients with new lung cancer underwent thoracic surgery in China, August–November 2014. General observations from the study: Shorter survival was associated with higher TCR diversity in tumors.

V shed 9 bases and J 3 bases; nucleotides not matched to a gene: 10. Germline V lookup: CDR1 KGHDR, CDR2 SFDVKD. CDR3 size: 17 residues. Sequenced material: lung tumor tissue. J is TRBJ2-6 and V is TRBV24-1, with TRBD1 identical over 10 bases. The receptor's source is a man aged 55 to 70 with small cell lung cancer. The CDR3 is CATGTGTGDFGANVLTF. CDR3 nucleotide sequence: TGTGCCACCGGGACCGGGACAGGGGACTTTGGGGCCAACGTCCTGACTTTC.